One and the same sample provided the 26 T cell receptor beta chains below, sequenced in a study of technical replicates of blood from several donors. TCRdb keeps only in-frame clones here, not all; method: immunoSEQ multiplex PCR. This table holds about 71,000 clones, 95% to 97% found once. Sequenced input: T cells isolated from PBMCs. The source is a human donor in good health.

The CDR3 DNA is TGTGCCAGCAGCTTACACAGGGCAAATCAGCCCCAGCATTTT. Translating it yields CASSLHRANQPQHF. The chain couples TRBV13 to TRBJ1-5, with TRBD1 as a possible D gene (6 bases). V lost 2 bases and J 4 bases, leaving 9 bases between the germline ends. The V gene's germline CDR1 is PRHDT and CDR2 FYEKMQ (reference sequence). This CDR3 spans 14 amino acids.

V is TRBV29-1 and J is TRBJ2-1; D gene ambiguous. The CDR3 length is 14 residues. The germline V gene encodes CDR1 SQVTM and CDR2 ANQGSEA. Trimming left V 6 bases short and J 1 base short, with 13 bases between. The CDR3 nucleotides read TGCAGCGTCACAACAGCCTCTTCCTACAATGAGCAGTTCTTC. Translating it yields CSVTTASSYNEQFF.

The V and J genes are TRBV4-1 and TRBJ1-3; D perhaps matches TRBD1 (6 bases). Germline-derived CDR1 and CDR2 are MGHRA and YSYEKL. The CDR3 has 16 amino acids. Deletions cut 3 bases from V and 6 bases from J, with 18 bases between. In DNA form, the CDR3 reads TGCGCCAGCAGCCACGGCCGATTTGGACAGACAAACACCATATATTTT. The encoded protein is CASSHGRFGQTNTIYF.

The rearrangement uses TRBV4-1 and TRBJ1-1; D is unresolved. The germline CDR1 and CDR2 sequences are MGHRA and YSYEKL. V lost 0 bases, J lost 9 bases, and 8 bases lay in between. CDR3 length: 12 amino acids. The CDR3 region has the DNA TGCGCCAGCAGCCAAGATGGGGAGAAAGCTTTCTTT. The encoded protein is CASSQDGEKAFF.

The V gene is TRBV6-1, the J gene TRBJ2-3; possibly TRBD1 for D (5 bases). Germline loops: CDR1 MNHNS, CDR2 SASEGT. The ends were cut back, 7 bases at V and 2 bases at J, with 13 bases in the middle. There are 14 residues in the CDR3. CDR3 in DNA: TGTGCCAGCACCCACAGGCCCTTCACAGATACGCAGTATTTT. It translates to CASTHRPFTDTQYF.

The rearrangement links TRBV14 to TRBJ1-1, with 9 bases identical to TRBD1. Germline CDR1 and CDR2: SGHDN and FVKESK. V lost 4 bases and J lost 0; bases outside the gene matches: 6. This CDR3 comprises 16 residues. Here the CDR3 reads CASSRRTGVVNTEAFF. CDR3 coding DNA: TGTGCCAGCAGCCGTCGGACAGGGGTGGTGAACACTGAAGCTTTCTTT.

The chain couples TRBV19 to TRBJ2-1, with 9 bases aligning to TRBD2. Germline CDR1 reads LNHDA; CDR2 reads SQIVND (reference sequence). Losses at the gene ends were 7 bases for V and 5 bases for J; bases not matched to a gene: 6. This CDR3 contains 14 residues. CDR3 loop: CASTASGTNNEQFF. The CDR3 nucleotides read TGTGCCAGTACCGCTAGCGGGACGAACAATGAGCAGTTCTTC.

This clone was counted once. This chain links TRBV7-9 with TRBJ1-1; D call uncertain. Trimming cost V 5 bases and J 2 bases, with 9 bases left between them. Per germline, CDR1 SEHNR and CDR2 FQNEAQ (reference sequence). This CDR3 spans 13 amino acids. DNA for the CDR3: TGTGCCAGCAGCCCATACAGTAACACTGAAGCTTTCTTT. This gives the protein CASSPYSNTEAFF.

V is TRBV19 and J is TRBJ2-2, with 13 bases matching TRBD2. The CDR3 totals 17 residues. Germline loops: CDR1 LNHDA, CDR2 SQIVND (reference sequence). V gave up 5 bases and J gave up 0 bases; unmatched junction bases: 3. The CDR3 is CASSAGLAGANTGELFF. The CDR3 DNA sequence: TGTGCCAGTAGTGCCGGACTAGCGGGGGCGAACACCGGGGAGCTGTTTTTT.

This chain links TRBV4-1 with TRBJ2-5; D is possibly TRBD2 (6 bases). Germline CDR1 and CDR2: MGHRA and YSYEKL. This CDR3 region has 16 residues. V lost 4 bases and J 2 bases, leaving 17 bases between the germline ends. The CDR3 is CASSPYETRPQETQYF. In DNA form, the CDR3 reads TGCGCCAGCAGCCCTTACGAGACTAGGCCACAAGAGACCCAGTACTTC.

This clone appeared a single time. The V call is TRBV30, the J call TRBJ1-1; D uncertain. V lost 3 bases and J lost 3, with 14 bases in between. The CDR3 covers 14 residues. Germline-derived CDR1 and CDR2 are GTSNPN and SVGIG (reference sequence). Here the CDR3 reads CAWRGPGVYTEAFF. Written as DNA, the CDR3 is TGTGCCTGGAGAGGTCCGGGAGTTTACACTGAAGCTTTCTTT.

The chain links TRBV9 to TRBJ2-7; perhaps TRBD1 as D (6 bases). V was shortened by 2 bases and J by 0 bases, with 15 bases between the two germline ends. CDR3 length: 16 residues. Germline V gene lookup returns CDR1 SGDLS and CDR2 YYNGEE. The CDR3 DNA sequence: TGTGCCAGCAGCGTTAGAGGTACAGGGAGCTCCTACGAGCAGTACTTC. Protein sequence: CASSVRGTGSSYEQYF.

The V call is TRBV7-9, the J call TRBJ1-4; TRBD1 matches 8 bases. From germline, CDR1 is SEHNR and CDR2 FQNEAQ (reference sequence). V was clipped by 5 bases and J by 3 bases; unmatched bases: 5. The CDR3 covers 15 residues. This chain's CDR3 is CASSLYRGANEKLFF. Written as DNA, the CDR3 is TGTGCCAGCAGCCTCTACAGGGGGGCTAATGAAAAACTGTTTTTT.

The chain recombines TRBV10-3 with TRBJ1-5; no reliable D call. V was cut by 4 bases and J by 3 bases, with 13 bases left in between. In germline, CDR1 is ENHRY, CDR2 SYGVKD. The CDR3 covers 15 residues. CDR3 in amino acids: CAISVGGGNNQPQHF. The CDR3 nucleotides read TGTGCCATCAGTGTCGGAGGCGGGAACAATCAGCCCCAGCATTTT.

The rearrangement uses TRBV5-4 and TRBJ1-2; the D is unclear. This CDR3 has 13 amino acids. In germline, CDR1 is SGHNT, CDR2 YYREEE (reference sequence). The germline V and J ends were trimmed by 0 bases and 8 bases, with 11 bases remaining between them. The CDR3 nucleotides read TGTGCCAGCAGCTTGGCCCAGGTCGGCGGCTACACCTTC. This sequence encodes CASSLAQVGGYTF.

The rearrangement joins TRBV6-5 to TRBJ2-7, with D perhaps matching TRBD1 (6 bases). Trimming removed 5 bases from V and 4 bases from J, with 12 bases in between. The CDR3 has 13 residues. Germline V lookup: CDR1 MNHEY, CDR2 SVGAGI. CDR3 sequence: CASSRDRGYEQYF. DNA of the CDR3: TGTGCCAGCAGTCGCGATAGGGGGTACGAGCAGTACTTC.

The chain is built from TRBV2 and TRBJ1-3; no definite D call. Germline-derived CDR1 and CDR2 are SNHLY and FYNNEI. This CDR3 is 13 amino acids long. V was trimmed by 4 bases and J by 3 bases, leaving 7 bases between them. CDR3 region: CASSGQNGNTIYF. The CDR3, as DNA: TGTGCCAGCAGTGGGCAGAATGGAAACACCATATATTTT. Looking up the rest from reference TRBV2 and TRBJ1-3 gives the full variable domain: EPEVTQTPSHQVTQMGQEVILRCVPISNHLYFYWYRQILGQKVEFLVSFYNNEISEKSEIFDDQFSVERPDGSNFTLKIRSTKLEDSAMYFCASSGQNGNTIYFGEGSWLTVV.

The V gene is TRBV10-3, the J gene TRBJ2-6; weak D call: TRBD1 (7 bases). CDR1 is ENHRY and CDR2 is SYGVKD in the germline V gene. This CDR3 has 19 amino acids. The V end lost 4 bases, the J end lost 3 bases, and 22 bases lay between the germline ends. The CDR3 region has the DNA TGTGCCATCAGTGTAGGGGGGACAGCCGGTGTCTTTGGGGCCAACGTCCTGACTTTC. Protein sequence: CAISVGGTAGVFGANVLTF.

The gene calls are TRBV12-5 and TRBJ1-2; D is uncertain. The germline V and J ends were trimmed by 1 base and 0 bases, with 9 bases remaining between them. The germline V gene encodes CDR1 LGHNT and CDR2 FRNRAP. CDR3 length equals 15 residues. The CDR3 DNA follows: TGTGCTAGTGGTTTGGGGTATCGGGCTAACTATGGCTACACCTTC. It codes for CASGLGYRANYGYTF.

The chain employs TRBV27 and TRBJ2-7; D is perhaps TRBD1 (6 bases). Germline CDR1 MNHEY, CDR2 SMNVEV (reference sequence). There are 14 residues in the CDR3. The V end lost 5 bases, the J end lost 2 bases, and 13 bases lay between the germline ends. In DNA form, the CDR3 reads TGTGCCAGCAGTGTCGGGACATACGCCTACGAGCAGTACTTC. This gives the protein CASSVGTYAYEQYF.

The chain employs TRBV6-5 and TRBJ2-7; 8 positions agree with TRBD2. CDR1 MNHEY and CDR2 SVGAGI come from the germline V gene. V lost 1 base and J lost 6; bases outside the gene matches: 2. CDR3 length equals 13 residues. The CDR3 bases are TGTGCCAGCAGTTACTGGGCGGGAGGCGAGCAGTACTTC. The encoded protein is CASSYWAGGEQYF.

This rearrangement joins TRBV6-1 to TRBJ1-6; no firm D call. The V end was cut by 0 bases, the J end by 5 bases, with 11 bases between. The CDR3 is made up of 16 amino acids. The germline gives CDR1 MNHNS, CDR2 SASEGT. The CDR3 is CASSEALSRNNSPLHF. In DNA, the CDR3 is TGTGCCAGCAGTGAAGCGCTGTCCAGAAATAATTCACCCCTCCACTTT.

The chain couples TRBV2 to TRBJ2-3; perhaps TRBD2 as D (5 bases). From germline, CDR1 is SNHLY and CDR2 FYNNEI. The CDR3 totals 15 residues. V lost 2 bases to trimming and J lost 3 bases, with 12 bases between them. Here the CDR3 reads CASSEFEAATDTQYF. The CDR3 region has the DNA TGTGCCAGCAGTGAATTCGAAGCGGCGACAGATACGCAGTATTTT. Using reference TRBV2 and TRBJ2-3 for the parts outside the CDR3, the full variable domain is EPEVTQTPSHQVTQMGQEVILRCVPISNHLYFYWYRQILGQKVEFLVSFYNNEISEKSEIFDDQFSVERPDGSNFTLKIRSTKLEDSAMYFCASSEFEAATDTQYFGPGTRLTVL.

V is TRBV4-1 and J is TRBJ2-7; D perhaps matches TRBD1 (5 bases). V shed 1 base and J shed 4 bases, with 8 bases lying between them. The CDR3 has 13 amino acids. Germline V gives CDR1 MGHRA, CDR2 YSYEKL. CDR3 sequence: CASSQGAGYEQYF. The CDR3 coding sequence is TGCGCCAGCAGCCAAGGGGCAGGGTACGAGCAGTACTTC.

The rearrangement joins TRBV10-3 to TRBJ1-2; TRBD1 aligns across 7 bases. The trim removed 2 bases at V and 10 bases at J, leaving 1 base unmatched. Germline V gene lookup returns CDR1 ENHRY and CDR2 SYGVKD. CDR3 length: 11 amino acids. The CDR3 coding sequence is TGTGCCATCAGTGAGGGGACAGACTACACCTTC. It codes for CAISEGTDYTF.

The chain joins TRBV29-1 to TRBJ1-2, with D hard to call. This CDR3 region has 12 residues. The V and J ends lost 3 bases and 3 bases respectively, with 8 bases between them. The germline V gene has CDR1 SQVTM and CDR2 ANQGSEA. The CDR3 DNA reads TGCAGCGTTGAGGTCGGGGACTATGGCTACACCTTC. Protein: CSVEVGDYGYTF.